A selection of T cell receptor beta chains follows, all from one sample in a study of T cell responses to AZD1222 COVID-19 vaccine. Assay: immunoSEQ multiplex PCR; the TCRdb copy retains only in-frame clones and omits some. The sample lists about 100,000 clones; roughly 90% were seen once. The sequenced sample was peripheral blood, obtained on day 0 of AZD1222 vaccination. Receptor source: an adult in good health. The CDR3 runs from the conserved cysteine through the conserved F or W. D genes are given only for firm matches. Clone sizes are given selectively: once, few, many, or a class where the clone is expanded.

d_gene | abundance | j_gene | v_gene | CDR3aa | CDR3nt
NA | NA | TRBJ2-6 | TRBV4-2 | CASSQDTTSSGANVLTF | TGTGCCAGCAGCCAAGATACGACGAGCTCTGGGGCCAACGTCCTGACTTTC
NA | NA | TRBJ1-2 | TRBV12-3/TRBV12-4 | CASSSTDNYGYTF | TGTGCCAGCAGTTCGACAGACAACTATGGCTACACCTTC
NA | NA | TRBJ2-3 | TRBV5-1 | CASSLVVDADTQYF | TGCGCCAGCAGCTTGGTAGTAGATGCAGATACGCAGTATTTT
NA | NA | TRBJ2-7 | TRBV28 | CASSTPGGKQYF | TGTGCCAGCAGTACCCCCGGTGGGAAGCAGTACTTC
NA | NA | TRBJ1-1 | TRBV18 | CASSLGINTEAFF | TGTGCCAGCTCACTAGGGATCAACACTGAAGCTTTCTTT
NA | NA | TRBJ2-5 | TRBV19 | CASSGIRETQYF | TGTGCCAGTAGTGGAATTAGAGAGACCCAGTACTTC
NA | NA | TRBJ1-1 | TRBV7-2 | CASSLDLNTEAFF | TGTGCCAGCAGCTTAGACCTGAACACTGAAGCTTTCTTT
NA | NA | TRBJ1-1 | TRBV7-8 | CASSLQGSNTEAFF | TGTGCCAGCAGCTTACAGGGGTCGAACACTGAAGCTTTCTTT
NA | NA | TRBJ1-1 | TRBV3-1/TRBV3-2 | CASKGGPNTEAFF | TGTGCCAGCAAGGGGGGACCGAACACTGAAGCTTTCTTT
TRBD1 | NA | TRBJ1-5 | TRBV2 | CASSGYRGTYSNQPQHF | TGTGCCAGCAGTGGATACAGGGGAACATATAGCAATCAGCCCCAGCATTTT
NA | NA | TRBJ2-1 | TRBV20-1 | CSAPGGNEQFF | TGCAGTGCACCAGGGGGGAATGAGCAGTTCTTC
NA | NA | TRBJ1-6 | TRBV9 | CASSGGEGSPLHF | TGTGCCAGCAGCGGGGGGGAAGGGTCACCCCTCCACTTT
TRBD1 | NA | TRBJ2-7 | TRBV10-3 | CAIGDRPLGEQYF | TGTGCCATTGGGGACAGGCCCCTCGGCGAGCAGTACTTC
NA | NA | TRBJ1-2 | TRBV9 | CASRAEGGHYGYTF | TGTGCCAGCAGGGCGGAGGGGGGGCACTATGGCTACACCTTC
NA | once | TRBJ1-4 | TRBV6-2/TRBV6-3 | CASSSRTATNEKLFF | TGTGCCAGCAGTTCCAGGACAGCAACTAATGAAAAACTGTTTTTT
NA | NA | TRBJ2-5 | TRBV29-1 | CSVDRGDTSQYF | TGCAGCGTTGACCGGGGGGACACCTCCCAGTACTTC
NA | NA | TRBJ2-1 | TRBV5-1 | CASSPGGGREQFF | TGCGCCAGCAGCCCTGGGGGCGGGCGTGAGCAGTTCTTC
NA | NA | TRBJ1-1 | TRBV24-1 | CAIRGGAGTEAFF | TGTGCCATTCGAGGGGGGGCTGGGACTGAAGCTTTCTTT
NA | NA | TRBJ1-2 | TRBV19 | CASSIAGTARGYTF | TGTGCCAGTAGTATTGCCGGGACGGCGCGGGGCTACACCTTC
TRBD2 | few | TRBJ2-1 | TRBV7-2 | CASSLGGLAGRYNEQFF | TGTGCCAGCAGCTTAGGGGGTCTAGCGGGGCGGTACAATGAGCAGTTCTTC
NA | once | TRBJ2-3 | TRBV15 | CATSRGGSTDTQYF | TGTGCCACCAGCAGAGGAGGGAGCACAGATACGCAGTATTTT
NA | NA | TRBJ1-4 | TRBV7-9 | CASSSSGAPNEKLFF | TGTGCCAGCAGCTCCTCAGGGGCTCCCAATGAAAAACTGTTTTTT
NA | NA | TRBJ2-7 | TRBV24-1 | CATSDWWQGSKGGYEQYF | TGTGCCACCAGTGATTGGTGGCAGGGTAGTAAGGGCGGCTACGAGCAGTACTTC
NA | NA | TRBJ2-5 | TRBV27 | CASSYYFGIQETQYF | TGTGCCAGCAGTTACTACTTCGGGATACAAGAGACCCAGTACTTC
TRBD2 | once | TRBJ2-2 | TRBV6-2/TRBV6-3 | CASSYSRGLAGPKRSGELFF | TGTGCCAGCAGTTACTCGAGAGGACTAGCGGGCCCCAAGAGGTCCGGGGAGCTGTTTTTT
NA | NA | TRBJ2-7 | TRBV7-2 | CASSLLPSDEGAEQYF | TGTGCCAGCAGCTTACTCCCCTCGGATGAAGGGGCCGAGCAGTACTTC
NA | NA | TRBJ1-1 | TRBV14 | CASSQQGGSTEAFF | TGTGCCAGCAGCCAACAAGGGGGGTCCACTGAAGCTTTCTTT
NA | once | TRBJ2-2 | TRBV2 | CASSAGSKYTGELFF | TGTGCCAGCAGTGCGGGAAGTAAATACACCGGGGAGCTGTTTTTT
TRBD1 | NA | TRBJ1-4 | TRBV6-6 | CASKDRGGTSSEKLFF | TGTGCCAGCAAAGACAGGGGTGGGACTAGTTCTGAAAAACTGTTTTTT
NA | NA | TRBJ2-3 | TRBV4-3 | CASSQEGGTQYF | TGCGCCAGCAGCCAAGAAGGGGGTACGCAGTATTTT
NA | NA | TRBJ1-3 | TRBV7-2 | CASSLVGRVSSGNTIYF | TGTGCCAGCAGCTTAGTAGGTAGAGTCTCCTCTGGAAACACCATATATTTT
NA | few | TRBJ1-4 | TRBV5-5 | CASSLAPRQSNEKLFF | TGTGCCAGCAGCTTGGCCCCCAGACAGAGTAATGAAAAACTGTTTTTT
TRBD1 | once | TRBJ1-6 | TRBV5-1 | CASSSQGANSPLHF | TGCGCCAGCAGCTCTCAGGGGGCGAATTCACCCCTCCACTTT
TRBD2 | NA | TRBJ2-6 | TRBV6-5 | CASSSSPPGGLGVLTF | TGTGCCAGCAGTTCCTCCCCCCCGGGAGGGCTTGGCGTCCTGACTTTC
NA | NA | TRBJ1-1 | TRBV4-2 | CASSHLGTMNTEAFF | TGTGCCAGCAGCCATTTAGGCACCATGAACACTGAAGCTTTCTTT
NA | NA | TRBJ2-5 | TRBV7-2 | CASSSYRGLETQYF | TGTGCCAGCAGCTCTTACAGGGGACTGGAGACCCAGTACTTC
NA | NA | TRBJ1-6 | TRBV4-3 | CASSQEGGRNSPLHF | TGCGCCAGCAGCCAAGAAGGGGGGCGGAATTCACCCCTCCACTTT
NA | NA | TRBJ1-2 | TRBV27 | CASSSRNYGYTF | TGTGCCAGCAGTTCACGTAACTATGGCTACACCTTC
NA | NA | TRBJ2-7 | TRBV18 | CASSPPRDGSNEQYF | TGTGCCAGCTCACCACCCCGGGACGGTTCTAACGAGCAGTACTTC
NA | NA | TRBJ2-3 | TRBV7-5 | CARSWTSGGTGGDTQYF | TGTGCCAGAAGCTGGACTAGCGGGGGGACCGGGGGAGATACGCAGTATTTT
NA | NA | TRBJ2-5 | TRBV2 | CASTGQLGETQYF | TGTGCCAGCACTGGACAGTTGGGAGAGACCCAGTACTTC
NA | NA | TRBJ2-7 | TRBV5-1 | CASSPINRGGYEQYF | TGCGCCAGCAGCCCTATTAACAGGGGGGGATACGAGCAGTACTTC
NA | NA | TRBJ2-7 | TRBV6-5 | CASRGPGHSYEQYF | TGTGCCAGCAGGGGCCCGGGACACTCCTACGAGCAGTACTTC
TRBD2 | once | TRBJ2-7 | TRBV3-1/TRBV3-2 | CASSRERAGTSSYEQYF | TGTGCCAGCAGCCGAGAAAGAGCCGGGACTAGCTCCTACGAGCAGTACTTC
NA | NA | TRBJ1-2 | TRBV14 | CASSNRVGYTF | TGTGCCAGCAGCAACAGGGTTGGCTACACCTTC
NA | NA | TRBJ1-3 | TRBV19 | CASVQGSGGNTIYF | TGTGCCAGTGTCCAAGGGAGTGGTGGAAACACCATATATTTT
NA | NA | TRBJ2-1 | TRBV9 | CASSVEGRSEEQFF | TGTGCCAGCAGCGTAGAGGGTCGATCTGAGGAGCAGTTCTTC
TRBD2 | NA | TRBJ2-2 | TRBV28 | CASSLIIAGGTGELFF | TGTGCCAGCAGTTTAATAATCGCGGGAGGTACCGGGGAGCTGTTTTTT
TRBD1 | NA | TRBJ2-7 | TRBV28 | CASRTGIHEQYF | TGTGCCAGCCGGACAGGGATCCACGAGCAGTACTTC
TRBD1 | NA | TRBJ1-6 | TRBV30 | CASGAQGARIGSPLHF | TGTGCCTCGGGGGCACAGGGGGCAAGAATTGGTTCACCCCTCCACTTT
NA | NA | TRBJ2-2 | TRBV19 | CASSINRDTGELFF | TGTGCCAGTAGTATTAACAGAGACACCGGGGAGCTGTTTTTT
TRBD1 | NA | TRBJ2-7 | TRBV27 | CASSLSDRVGYEQYF | TGTGCCAGCAGTTTATCGGACAGGGTAGGCTACGAGCAGTACTTC
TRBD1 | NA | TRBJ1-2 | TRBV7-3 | CASSSTGDGYTF | TGTGCCAGCAGCTCCACAGGGGATGGCTACACCTTC
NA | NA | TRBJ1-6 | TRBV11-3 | CASSHPRQVYNSPLHF | TGTGCCAGCAGCCACCCCCGGCAGGTCTATAATTCACCCCTCCACTTT
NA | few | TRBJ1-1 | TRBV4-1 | CASSRKGEGNTEAFF | TGCGCCAGCAGCCGCAAGGGTGAGGGAAACACTGAAGCTTTCTTT
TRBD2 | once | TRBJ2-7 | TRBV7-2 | CASSASGGESYEQYF | TGTGCCAGCAGCGCTAGCGGGGGGGAATCCTACGAGCAGTACTTC
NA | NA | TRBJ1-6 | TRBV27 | CASSRKGVLHF | TGTGCCAGCAGTCGGAAAGGGGTGCTCCACTTT
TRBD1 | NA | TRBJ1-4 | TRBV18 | CASSPQGASATNEKLFF | TGTGCCAGCTCCCCCCAGGGGGCGTCTGCAACTAATGAAAAACTGTTTTTT
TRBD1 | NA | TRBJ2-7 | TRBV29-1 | CSVRDGDRIYEQYF | TGCAGCGTTAGGGACGGGGACAGGATCTACGAGCAGTACTTC